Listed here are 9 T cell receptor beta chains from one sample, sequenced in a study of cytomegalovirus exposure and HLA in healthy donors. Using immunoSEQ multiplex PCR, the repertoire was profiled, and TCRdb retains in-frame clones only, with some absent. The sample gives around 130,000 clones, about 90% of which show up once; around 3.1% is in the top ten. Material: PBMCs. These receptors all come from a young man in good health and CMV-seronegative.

CDR3 region: CASSDLGGAQGEHQHF. The CDR3 bases are TGTGCCAGTAGCGACCTTGGGGGGGCCCAGGGCGAGCACCAGCATTTT. The chain is built from TRBV19 and TRBJ1-5; D may be TRBD1 (6 bases). The CDR3 spans 16 residues. The germline V gene has CDR1 LNHDA and CDR2 SQIVND (reference sequence). Trimming shortened V by 6 bases and J by 12 bases, and 27 bases separated the two germline ends. Full variable domain (outside the CDR3, taken from reference TRBV19 and TRBJ1-5): DGGITQSPKYLFRKEGQNVTLSCEQNLNHDAMYWYRQDPGQGLRLIYYSQIVNDFQKGDIAEGYSVSREKKESFPLTVTSAQKNPTAFYLCASSDLGGAQGEHQHFGDGTRLSIL.

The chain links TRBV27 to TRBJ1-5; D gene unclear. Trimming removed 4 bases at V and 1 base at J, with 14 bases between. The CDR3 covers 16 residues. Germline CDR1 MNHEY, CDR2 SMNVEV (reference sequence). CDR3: CASSSLGQRSNQPQHF. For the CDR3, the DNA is TGTGCCAGCAGTTCGTTGGGCCAGAGAAGCAATCAGCCCCAGCATTTT.

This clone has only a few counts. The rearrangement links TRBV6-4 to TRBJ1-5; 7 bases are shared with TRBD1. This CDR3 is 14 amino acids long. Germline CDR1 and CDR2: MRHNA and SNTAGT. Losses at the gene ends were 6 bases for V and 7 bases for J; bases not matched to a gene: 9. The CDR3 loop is CASRLQGKGQPQHF. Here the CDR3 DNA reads TGTGCCAGCAGATTACAGGGGAAGGGGCAGCCCCAGCATTTT.

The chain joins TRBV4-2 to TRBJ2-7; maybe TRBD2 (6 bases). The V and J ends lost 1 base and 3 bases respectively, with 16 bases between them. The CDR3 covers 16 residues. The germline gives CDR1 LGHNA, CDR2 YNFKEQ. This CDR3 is CASSQGSRDSYYEQYF. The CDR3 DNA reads TGTGCCAGCAGCCAAGGTTCCCGGGACTCCTACTACGAGCAGTACTTC.

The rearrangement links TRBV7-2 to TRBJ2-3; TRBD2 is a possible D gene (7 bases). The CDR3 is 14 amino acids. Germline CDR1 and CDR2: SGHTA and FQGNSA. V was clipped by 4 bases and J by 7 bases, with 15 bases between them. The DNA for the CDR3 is TGTGCCAGCAGCTGGGGGGGGGCCCCGAATACGCAGTATTTT. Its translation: CASSWGGAPNTQYF.

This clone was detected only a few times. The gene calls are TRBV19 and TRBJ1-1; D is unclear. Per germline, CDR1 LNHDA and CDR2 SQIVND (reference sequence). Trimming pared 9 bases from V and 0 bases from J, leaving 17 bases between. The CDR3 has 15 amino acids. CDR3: CASPRPRGLNTEAFF. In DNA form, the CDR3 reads TGTGCCAGCCCGCGTCCCCGGGGATTGAACACTGAAGCTTTCTTT.

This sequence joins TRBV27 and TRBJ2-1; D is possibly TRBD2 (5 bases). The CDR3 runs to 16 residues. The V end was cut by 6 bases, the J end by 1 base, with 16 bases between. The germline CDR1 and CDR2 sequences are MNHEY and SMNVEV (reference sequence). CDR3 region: CASRASRVRSYNEQFF. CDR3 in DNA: TGTGCCAGCAGGGCTTCGAGGGTTAGGTCCTACAATGAGCAGTTCTTC.

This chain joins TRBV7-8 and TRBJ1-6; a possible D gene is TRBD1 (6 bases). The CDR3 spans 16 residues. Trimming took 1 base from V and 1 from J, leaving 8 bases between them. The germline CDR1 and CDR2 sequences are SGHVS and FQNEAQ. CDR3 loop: CASSLETGSYNSPLHF. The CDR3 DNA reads TGTGCCAGCAGCTTAGAGACAGGATCCTATAATTCACCCCTCCACTTT. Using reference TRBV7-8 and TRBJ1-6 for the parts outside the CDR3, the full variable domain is GAGVSQSPRYKVAKRGQDVALRCDPISGHVSLFWYQQALGQGPEFLTYFQNEAQLDKSGLPSDRFFAERPEGSVSTLKIQRTQQEDSAVYLCASSLETGSYNSPLHFGNGTRLTVT.

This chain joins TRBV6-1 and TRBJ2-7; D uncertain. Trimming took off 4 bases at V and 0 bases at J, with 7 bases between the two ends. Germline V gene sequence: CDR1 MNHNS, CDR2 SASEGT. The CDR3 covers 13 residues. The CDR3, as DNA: TGTGCCAGCAGTGGGGCACCCTCCTACGAGCAGTACTTC. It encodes CASSGAPSYEQYF.